This entry is about one T cell receptor (beta chain). As yet, its antigen is unknown. This entry comes from a study of human thymus T cells. Between the trimmed V and J ends, which lost 4 bases and 0 bases, there was a span of 17 bases. CDR3 length: 17 residues. From germline, CDR1 is MGHRA and CDR2 YSYEKL. The thymus tissue came from resections taken during corrective heart surgery. Healthy Finnish infants undergoing corrective surgery for congenital heart defects were the donors. Clones were sequenced by immunoSEQ multiplex PCR, and TCRdb holds only the in-frame ones, with some missing. This sample has about 78,000 clones, with 95% to 98% found just once. General study findings and limits: Related work showed strongly overlapping thymic repertoires across unrelated individuals. Use of V and J genes seemed skewed within the thymic and blood repertoires.

This sequence joins TRBV4-1 and TRBJ2-3; D could derive from TRBD1 or TRBD2 (6 bases each). This TCR was recovered from a boy under three years old with a congenital heart defect but otherwise immunologically healthy. The sequenced material came from thymus tissue. The CDR3 here is CASSPKGGTPSTDTQYF. In nucleotides, the CDR3 is TGCGCCAGCAGCCCTAAAGGGGGGACTCCTAGCACAGATACGCAGTATTTT.